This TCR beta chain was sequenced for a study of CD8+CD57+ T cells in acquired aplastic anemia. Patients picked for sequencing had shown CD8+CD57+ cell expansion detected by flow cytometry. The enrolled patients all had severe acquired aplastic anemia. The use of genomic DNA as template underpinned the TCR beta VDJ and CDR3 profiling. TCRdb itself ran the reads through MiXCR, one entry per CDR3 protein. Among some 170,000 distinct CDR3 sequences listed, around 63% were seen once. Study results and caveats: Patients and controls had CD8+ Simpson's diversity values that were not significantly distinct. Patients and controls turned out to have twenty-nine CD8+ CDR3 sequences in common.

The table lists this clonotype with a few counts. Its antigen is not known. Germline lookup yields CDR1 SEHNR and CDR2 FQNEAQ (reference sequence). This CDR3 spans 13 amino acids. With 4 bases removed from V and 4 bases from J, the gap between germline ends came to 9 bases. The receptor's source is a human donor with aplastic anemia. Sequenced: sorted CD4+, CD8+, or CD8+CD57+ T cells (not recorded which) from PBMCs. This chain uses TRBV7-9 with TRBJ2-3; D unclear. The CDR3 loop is CASSSPVADTQYF. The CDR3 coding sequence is TGTGCCAGCAGCTCCCCAGTGGCAGATACGCAGTATTTT.